This T cell receptor beta chain derives from a study of cytomegalovirus exposure and HLA in healthy donors. Primers for the PCR totalled 60 Vbeta and 13 Jbeta. Assay: immunoSEQ multiplex PCR; the TCRdb copy retains only in-frame clones and omits some. The sample comprises 180,000 or so clones, 80% to 90% of which are singletons, and roughly 8.8% rests with the top ten. As regards this clone: One end of the junction does not line up with germline, which may come from a read error.

The study sampled nominally healthy donors, though unrecorded immune exposures were likely. Material for sequencing was PBMCs. This clonotype originated in a young man in good health and CMV-seropositive.

The CDR3 DNA reads TGTGCCGGCAGACAGTGGGGAGGGAGGGAGCAGTACTTC. Translating gives CAGRQWGGREQYF. V gene TRBV6-1 combines with J gene TRBJ2-7; TRBD2 matches at 7 bases. Germline V gene data show CDR1 as MNHNS and CDR2 as SASEGT. This CDR3 region has 13 residues.